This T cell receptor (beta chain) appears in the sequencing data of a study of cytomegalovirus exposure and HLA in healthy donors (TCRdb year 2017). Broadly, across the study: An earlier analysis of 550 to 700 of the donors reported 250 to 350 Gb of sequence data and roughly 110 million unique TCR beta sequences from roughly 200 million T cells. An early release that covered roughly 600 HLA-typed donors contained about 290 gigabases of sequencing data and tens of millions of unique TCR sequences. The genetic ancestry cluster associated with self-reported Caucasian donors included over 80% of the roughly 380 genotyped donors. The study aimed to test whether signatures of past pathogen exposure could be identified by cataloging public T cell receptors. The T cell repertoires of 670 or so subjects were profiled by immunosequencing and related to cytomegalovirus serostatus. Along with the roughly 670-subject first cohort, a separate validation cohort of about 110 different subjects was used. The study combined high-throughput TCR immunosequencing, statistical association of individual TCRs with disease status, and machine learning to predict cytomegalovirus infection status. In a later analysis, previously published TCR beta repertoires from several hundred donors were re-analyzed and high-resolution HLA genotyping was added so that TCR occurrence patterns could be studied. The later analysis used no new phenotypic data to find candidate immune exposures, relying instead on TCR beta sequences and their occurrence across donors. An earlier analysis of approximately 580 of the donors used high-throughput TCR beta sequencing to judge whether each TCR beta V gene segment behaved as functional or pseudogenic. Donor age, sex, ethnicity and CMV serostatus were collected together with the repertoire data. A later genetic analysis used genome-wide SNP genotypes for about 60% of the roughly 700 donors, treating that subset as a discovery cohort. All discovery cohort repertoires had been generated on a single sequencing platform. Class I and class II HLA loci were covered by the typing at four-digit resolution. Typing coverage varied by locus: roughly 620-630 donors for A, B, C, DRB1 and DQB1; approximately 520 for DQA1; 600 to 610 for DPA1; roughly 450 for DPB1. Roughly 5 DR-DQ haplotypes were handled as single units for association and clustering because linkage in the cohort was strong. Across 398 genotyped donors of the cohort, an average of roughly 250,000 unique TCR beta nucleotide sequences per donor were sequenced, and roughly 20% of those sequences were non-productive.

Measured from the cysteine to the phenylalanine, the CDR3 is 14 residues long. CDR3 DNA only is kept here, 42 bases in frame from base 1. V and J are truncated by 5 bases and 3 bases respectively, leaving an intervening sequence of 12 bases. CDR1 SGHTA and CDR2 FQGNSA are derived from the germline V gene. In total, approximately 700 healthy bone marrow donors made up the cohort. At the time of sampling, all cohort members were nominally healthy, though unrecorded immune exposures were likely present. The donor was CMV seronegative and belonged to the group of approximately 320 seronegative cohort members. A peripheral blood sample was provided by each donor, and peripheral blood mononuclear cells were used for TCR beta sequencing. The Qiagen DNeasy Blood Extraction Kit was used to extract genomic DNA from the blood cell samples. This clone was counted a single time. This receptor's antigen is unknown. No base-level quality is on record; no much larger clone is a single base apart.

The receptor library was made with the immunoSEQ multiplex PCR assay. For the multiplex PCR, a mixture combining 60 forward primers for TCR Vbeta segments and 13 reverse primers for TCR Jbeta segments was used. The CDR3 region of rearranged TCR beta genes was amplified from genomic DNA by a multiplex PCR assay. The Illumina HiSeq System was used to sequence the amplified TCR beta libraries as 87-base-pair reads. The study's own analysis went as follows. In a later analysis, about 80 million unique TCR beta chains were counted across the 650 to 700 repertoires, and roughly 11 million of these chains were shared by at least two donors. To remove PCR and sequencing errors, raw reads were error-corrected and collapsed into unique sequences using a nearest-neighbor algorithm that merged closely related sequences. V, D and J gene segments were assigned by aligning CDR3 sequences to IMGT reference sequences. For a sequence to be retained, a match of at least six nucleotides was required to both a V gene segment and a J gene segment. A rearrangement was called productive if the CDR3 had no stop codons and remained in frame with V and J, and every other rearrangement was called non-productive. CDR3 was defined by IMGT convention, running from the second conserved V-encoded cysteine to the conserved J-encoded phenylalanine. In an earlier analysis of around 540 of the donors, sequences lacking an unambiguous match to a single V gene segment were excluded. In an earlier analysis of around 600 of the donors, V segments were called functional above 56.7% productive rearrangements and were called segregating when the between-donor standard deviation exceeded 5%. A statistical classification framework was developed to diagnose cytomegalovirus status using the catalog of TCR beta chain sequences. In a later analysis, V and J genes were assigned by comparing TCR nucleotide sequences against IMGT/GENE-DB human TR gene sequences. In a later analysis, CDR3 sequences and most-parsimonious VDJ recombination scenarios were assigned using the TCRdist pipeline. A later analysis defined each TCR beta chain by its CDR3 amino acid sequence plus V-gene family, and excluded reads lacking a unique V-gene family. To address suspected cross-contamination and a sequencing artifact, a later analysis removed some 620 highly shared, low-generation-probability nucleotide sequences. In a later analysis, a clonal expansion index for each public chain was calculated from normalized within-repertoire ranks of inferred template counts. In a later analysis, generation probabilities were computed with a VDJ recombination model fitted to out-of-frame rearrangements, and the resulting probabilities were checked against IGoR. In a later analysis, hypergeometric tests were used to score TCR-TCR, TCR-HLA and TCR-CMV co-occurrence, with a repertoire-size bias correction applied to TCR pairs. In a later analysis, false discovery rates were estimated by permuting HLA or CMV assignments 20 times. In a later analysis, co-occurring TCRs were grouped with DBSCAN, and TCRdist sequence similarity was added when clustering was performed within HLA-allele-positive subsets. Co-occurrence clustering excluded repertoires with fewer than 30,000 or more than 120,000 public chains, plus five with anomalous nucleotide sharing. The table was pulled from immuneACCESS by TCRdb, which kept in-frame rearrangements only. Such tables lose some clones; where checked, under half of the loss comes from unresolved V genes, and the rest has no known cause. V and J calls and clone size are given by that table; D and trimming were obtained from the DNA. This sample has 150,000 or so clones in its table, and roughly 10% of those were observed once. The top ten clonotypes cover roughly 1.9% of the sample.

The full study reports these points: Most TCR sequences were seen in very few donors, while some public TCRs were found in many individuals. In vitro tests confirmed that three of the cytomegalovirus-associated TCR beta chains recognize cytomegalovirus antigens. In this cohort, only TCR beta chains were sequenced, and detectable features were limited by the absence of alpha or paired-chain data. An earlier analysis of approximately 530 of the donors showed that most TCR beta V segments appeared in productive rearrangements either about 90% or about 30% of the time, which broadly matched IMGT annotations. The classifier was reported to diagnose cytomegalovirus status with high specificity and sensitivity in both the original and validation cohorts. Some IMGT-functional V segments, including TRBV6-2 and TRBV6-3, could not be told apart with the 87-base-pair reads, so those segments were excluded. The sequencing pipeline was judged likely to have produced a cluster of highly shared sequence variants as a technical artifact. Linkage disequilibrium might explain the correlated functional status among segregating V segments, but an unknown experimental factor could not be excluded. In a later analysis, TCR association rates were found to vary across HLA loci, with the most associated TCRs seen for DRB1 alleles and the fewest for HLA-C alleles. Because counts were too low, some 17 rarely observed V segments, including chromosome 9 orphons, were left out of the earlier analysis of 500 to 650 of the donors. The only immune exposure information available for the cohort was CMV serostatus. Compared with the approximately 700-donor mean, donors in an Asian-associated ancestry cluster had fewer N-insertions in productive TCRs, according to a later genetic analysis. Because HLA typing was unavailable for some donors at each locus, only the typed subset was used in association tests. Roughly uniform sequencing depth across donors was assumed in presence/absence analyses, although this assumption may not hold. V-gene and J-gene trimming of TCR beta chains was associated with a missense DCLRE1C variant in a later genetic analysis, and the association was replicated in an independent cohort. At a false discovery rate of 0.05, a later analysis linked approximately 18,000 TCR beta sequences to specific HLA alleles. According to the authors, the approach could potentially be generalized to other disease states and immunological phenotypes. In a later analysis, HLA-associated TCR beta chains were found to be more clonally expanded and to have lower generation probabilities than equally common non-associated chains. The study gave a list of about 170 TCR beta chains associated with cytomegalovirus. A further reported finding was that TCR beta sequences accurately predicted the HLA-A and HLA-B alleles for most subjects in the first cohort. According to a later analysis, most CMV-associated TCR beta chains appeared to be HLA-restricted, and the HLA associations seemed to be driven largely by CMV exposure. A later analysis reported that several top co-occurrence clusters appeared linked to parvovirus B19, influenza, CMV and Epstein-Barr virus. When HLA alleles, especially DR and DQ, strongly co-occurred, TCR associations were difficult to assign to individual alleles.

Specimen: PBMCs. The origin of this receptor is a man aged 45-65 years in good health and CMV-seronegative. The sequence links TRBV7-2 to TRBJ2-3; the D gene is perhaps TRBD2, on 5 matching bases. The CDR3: CASSPGGGTDTQYF. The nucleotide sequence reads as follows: TGTGCCAGCAGCCCAGGAGGTGGAACAGATACGCAGTATTTT.